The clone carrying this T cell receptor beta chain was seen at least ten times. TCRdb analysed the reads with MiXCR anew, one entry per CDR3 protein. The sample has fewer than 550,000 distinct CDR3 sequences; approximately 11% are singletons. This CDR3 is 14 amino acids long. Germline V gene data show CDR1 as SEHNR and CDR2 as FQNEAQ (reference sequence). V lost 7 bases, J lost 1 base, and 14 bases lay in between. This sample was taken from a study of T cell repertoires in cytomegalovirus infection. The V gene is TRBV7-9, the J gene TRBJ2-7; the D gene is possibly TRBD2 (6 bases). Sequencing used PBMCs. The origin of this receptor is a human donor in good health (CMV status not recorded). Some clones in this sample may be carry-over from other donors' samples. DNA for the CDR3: TGTGCCAGCACGCTCTCGGGAGCTTCCTACGAGCAGTACTTC. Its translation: CASTLSGASYEQYF.